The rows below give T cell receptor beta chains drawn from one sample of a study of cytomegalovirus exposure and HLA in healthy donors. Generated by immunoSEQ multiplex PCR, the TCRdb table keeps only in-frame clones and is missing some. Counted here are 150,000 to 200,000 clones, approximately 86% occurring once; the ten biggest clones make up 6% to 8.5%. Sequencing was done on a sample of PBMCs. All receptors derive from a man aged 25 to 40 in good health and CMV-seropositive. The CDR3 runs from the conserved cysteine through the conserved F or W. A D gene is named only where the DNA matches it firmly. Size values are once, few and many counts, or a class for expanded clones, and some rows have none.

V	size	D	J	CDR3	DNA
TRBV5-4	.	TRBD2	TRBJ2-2	CASSLRAGGPSVGELFF	TGTGCCAGCAGCTTGAGGGCGGGAGGCCCTTCGGTTGGGGAGCTGTTTTTT
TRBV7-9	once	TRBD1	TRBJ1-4	CASSSGGNWEKLFF	TGTGCCAGCAGCTCAGGGGGGAATTGGGAAAAACTGTTTTTT
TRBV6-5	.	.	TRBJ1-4	CASSSRGDEEKLFF	TGTGCCAGCAGTTCGAGGGGAGATGAGGAAAAACTGTTTTTT
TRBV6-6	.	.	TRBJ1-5	CASSSALSTQPQHF	TGTGCCAGCAGTTCCGCGCTCAGTACTCAGCCCCAGCATTTT
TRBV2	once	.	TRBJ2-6	CASSERGTPPGANVLTF	TGTGCCAGCAGTGAAAGGGGAACTCCACCTGGGGCCAACGTCCTGACTTTC
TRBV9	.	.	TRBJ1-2	CASSVGDGDYGYTF	TGTGCCAGCAGCGTAGGCGACGGAGACTATGGCTACACCTTC
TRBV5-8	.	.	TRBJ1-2	CASSRKGIYGYTF	TGTGCCAGCAGCAGGAAGGGGATCTATGGCTACACCTTC
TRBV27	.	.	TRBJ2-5	CASPRTQYF	TGTGCCAGCCCGAGGACCCAGTACTTC
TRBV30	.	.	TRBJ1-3	CAWSETGSGNTIYF	TGTGCCTGGAGTGAAACAGGCTCTGGAAACACCATATATTTT
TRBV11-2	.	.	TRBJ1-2	CASSLVGLNYGYTF	TGTGCCAGCAGCTTAGTGGGGCTTAACTATGGCTACACCTTC
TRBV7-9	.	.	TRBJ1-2	CASSLGPYYGYTF	TGTGCCAGCAGCTTGGGACCGTACTATGGCTACACCTTC
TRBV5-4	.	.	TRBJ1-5	CASSLYRSNQPQHF	TGTGCCAGCAGCTTGTACAGGAGCAATCAGCCCCAGCATTTT
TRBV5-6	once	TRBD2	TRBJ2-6	CASSLYTSGSSGANVLTF	TGTGCCAGCAGCTTGTACACTAGCGGGTCCTCTGGGGCCAACGTCCTGACTTTC
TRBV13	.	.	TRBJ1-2	CASSLGRSWGGYTF	TGTGCCAGCAGCCTAGGACGGTCTTGGGGTGGCTACACCTTC
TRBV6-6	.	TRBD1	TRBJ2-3	CASNQGANTDTQYF	TGTGCCAGCAATCAGGGGGCCAACACAGATACGCAGTATTTT
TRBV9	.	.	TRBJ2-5	CASSPREFRETQYF	TGTGCCAGCAGCCCACGTGAATTTCGAGAGACCCAGTACTTC
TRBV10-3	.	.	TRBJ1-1	CAISEIGQKEAFF	TGTGCCATCAGTGAGATTGGCCAGAAAGAAGCTTTCTTT
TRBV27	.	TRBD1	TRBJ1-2	CASSLRGQSGYTF	TGTGCCAGCAGTTTGAGGGGGCAGTCTGGCTACACCTTC
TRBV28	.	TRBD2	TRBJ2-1	CASSLLAGAENNEQFF	TGTGCCAGCAGTTTATTAGCGGGAGCTGAGAACAATGAGCAGTTCTTC
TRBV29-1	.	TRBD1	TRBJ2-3	CSVERGLGTDTQYF	TGCAGCGTTGAGAGGGGGCTTGGCACAGATACGCAGTATTTT
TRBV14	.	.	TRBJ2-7	CASSQDFSGPSYEQYF	TGTGCCAGCAGCCAAGATTTTAGTGGCCCAAGCTACGAGCAGTACTTC
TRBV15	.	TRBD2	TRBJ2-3	CATSRGLAGADTQYF	TGTGCCACCAGCAGGGGACTAGCAGGCGCAGATACGCAGTATTTT
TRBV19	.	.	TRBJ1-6	CASTLLGSNNSPLHF	TGTGCCAGTACCCTCCTAGGATCCAATAATTCACCCCTCCACTTT
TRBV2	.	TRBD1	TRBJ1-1	CASNGRQGGRVNTEAFF	TGTGCCAGCAATGGTAGACAGGGGGGGCGCGTGAACACTGAAGCTTTCTTT
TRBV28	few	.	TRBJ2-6	CASSKLRANVLTF	TGTGCCAGCAGTAAGCTGAGGGCCAACGTCCTGACTTTC
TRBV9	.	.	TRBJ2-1	CASSGGDSLNNEQFF	TGTGCCAGCAGCGGGGGTGACAGTCTGAACAATGAGCAGTTCTTC
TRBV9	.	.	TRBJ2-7	CASSVAGGTGFEQYF	TGTGCCAGCAGCGTAGCTGGGGGAACGGGCTTCGAGCAGTACTTC
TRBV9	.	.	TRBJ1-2	CASSVARGRTGGYTF	TGTGCCAGCAGCGTAGCTAGGGGCCGGACGGGAGGCTACACCTTC
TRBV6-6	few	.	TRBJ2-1	CASSQEQFF	TGTGCCAGCAGTCAGGAGCAGTTCTTC
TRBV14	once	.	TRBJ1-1	CASSPSSGTEAFF	TGTGCCAGCAGCCCGTCCTCGGGGACTGAAGCTTTCTTT
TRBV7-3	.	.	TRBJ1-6	CASSRSSYNSPLHF	TGTGCCAGCAGCCGGAGCTCCTATAATTCACCCCTCCACTTT
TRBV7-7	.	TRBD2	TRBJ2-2	CASSTKQGLAGTGELFF	TGTGCCAGCAGCACCAAACAAGGACTAGCGGGCACCGGGGAGCTGTTTTTT
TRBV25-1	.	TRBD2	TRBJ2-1	CASSEVAGVSNEQFF	TGTGCCAGCAGTGAGGTCGCGGGAGTGAGTAATGAGCAGTTCTTC
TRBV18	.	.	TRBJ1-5	CASSRGGSNQPQHF	TGTGCCAGCTCCCGTGGGGGGAGCAATCAGCCCCAGCATTTT
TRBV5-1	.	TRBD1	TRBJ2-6	CASSSQGALGSGANVLTF	TGCGCCAGCAGCTCGCAGGGGGCGCTAGGATCTGGGGCCAACGTCCTGACTTTC
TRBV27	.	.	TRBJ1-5	CASSLVRGAQPQHF	TGTGCCAGCAGTTTAGTGAGGGGGGCTCAGCCCCAGCATTTT
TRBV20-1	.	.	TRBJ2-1	CSARNVGEQFF	TGCAGTGCTAGAAATGTAGGTGAGCAGTTCTTC
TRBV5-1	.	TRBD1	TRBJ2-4	CASSFGQGNIQYF	TGCGCCAGCAGCTTCGGACAGGGGAACATTCAGTACTTC
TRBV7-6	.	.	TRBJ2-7	CASSLAAGTFYEQYF	TGTGCCAGCAGCTTAGCTGCCGGGACTTTCTACGAGCAGTACTTC
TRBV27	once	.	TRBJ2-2	CASSLWAGELFF	TGTGCCAGCAGTTTATGGGCCGGGGAGCTGTTTTTT
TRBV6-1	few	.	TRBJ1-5	CASSERSNQPQHF	TGTGCCAGCAGTGAAAGGAGCAATCAGCCCCAGCATTTT
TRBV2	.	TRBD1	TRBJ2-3	CASNQQGSQIDTQYF	TGTGCCAGCAATCAACAGGGGTCCCAGATAGATACGCAGTATTTT
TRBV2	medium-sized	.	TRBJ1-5	CASSGLPMGTEVEQPQHF	TGTGCCAGCAGCGGGCTGCCAATGGGGACGGAGGTAGAGCAGCCCCAGCATTTT
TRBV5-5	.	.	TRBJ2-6	CASSPGTSVSGANVLTF	TGTGCCAGCAGCCCGGGAACTTCCGTCTCTGGGGCCAACGTCCTGACTTTC
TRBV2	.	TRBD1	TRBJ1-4	CASSEFLTGANEKLFF	TGTGCCAGCAGTGAATTTCTTACAGGGGCTAATGAAAAACTGTTTTTT
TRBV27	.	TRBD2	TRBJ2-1	CASRKSVTSGSSYNEQFF	TGTGCCAGCAGAAAATCCGTGACTAGCGGGAGCTCCTACAATGAGCAGTTCTTC
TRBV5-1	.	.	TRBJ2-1	CASSTYQERKFF	TGCGCCAGCAGCACCTACCAGGAAAGAAAGTTCTTC
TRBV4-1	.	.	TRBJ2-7	CASSQDLSAGSTYEQYF	TGCGCCAGCAGCCAAGATCTCTCGGCAGGATCTACCTACGAGCAGTACTTC
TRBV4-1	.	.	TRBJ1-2	CASSQEESYGYTF	TGCGCCAGCAGCCAAGAAGAATCCTATGGCTACACCTTC
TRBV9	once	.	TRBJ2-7	CASSPPRETYEQYF	TGTGCCAGCAGCCCCCCACGAGAGACCTACGAGCAGTACTTC
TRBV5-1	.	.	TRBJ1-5	CASSLTGKQPQHF	TGCGCCAGCAGCTTAACAGGAAAACAGCCCCAGCATTTT
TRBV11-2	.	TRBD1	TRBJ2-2	CASSFGTGGPGELFF	TGTGCCAGCAGCTTTGGGACAGGGGGTCCCGGGGAGCTGTTTTTT
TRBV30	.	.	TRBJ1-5	CASGGAAGQPQHF	TGTGCCTCTGGGGGGGCGGCAGGTCAGCCCCAGCATTTT
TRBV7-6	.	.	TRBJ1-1	CASSLAPGRNTEAFF	TGTGCCAGCAGCTTAGCCCCCGGGCGGAACACTGAAGCTTTCTTT
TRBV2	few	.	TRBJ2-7	CASSARQGSEQYF	TGTGCCAGCAGTGCGCGGCAGGGGAGCGAGCAGTACTTC
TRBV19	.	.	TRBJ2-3	CASNSISGTQYF	TGTGCCAGTAATTCGATTTCGGGTACGCAGTATTTT